Given below is one T cell receptor (beta chain) in context. The antigen is unknown. Cells designated naive CD8 were CD45RO-negative and were positively selected for CCR7, with terminally differentiated effector memory CD45RA+ cells excluded. Germline V gene sequence: CDR1 MDHEN, CDR2 SYDVKM. This CDR3 comprises 12 residues. The V end was cut by 2 bases, the J end by 9 bases, with 8 bases between. The source of the sample is a study of shared clonotypes between healthy human individuals. Study-wide background: CD4 naive cells filled three plates per donor, CD4 memory three, CD8 naive two and CD8 memory one. Study observations and caveats: The study drew on few donors, limiting represented genetic and exposure-history diversity. Clonotypes that were shared across several donors made up around 5% of naive CD4 clonotypes.

Produced via immunoSEQ multiplex PCR; TCRdb's table is partial and in-frame only. The sample lists hundreds of thousands of clones, approximately 95% occurring once. The chain employs TRBV28 and TRBJ1-3; D not certain. Input material: naive CD8+ T cells sorted from blood. The clonotype was recovered from a woman in her 30s in good health. The CDR3, as DNA: TGTGCCAGCAGTTTAGTAATGGGCACCATATATTTT. Its protein is CASSLVMGTIYF.